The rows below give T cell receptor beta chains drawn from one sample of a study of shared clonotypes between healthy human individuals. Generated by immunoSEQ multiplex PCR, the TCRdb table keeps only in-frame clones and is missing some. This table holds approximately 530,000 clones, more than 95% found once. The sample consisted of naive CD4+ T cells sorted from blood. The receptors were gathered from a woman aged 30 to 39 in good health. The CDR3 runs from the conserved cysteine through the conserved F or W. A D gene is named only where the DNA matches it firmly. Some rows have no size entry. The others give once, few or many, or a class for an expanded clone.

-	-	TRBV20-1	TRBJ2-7	CSGGRRYEQYF	TGCAGTGGGGGGAGACGGTACGAGCAGTACTTC
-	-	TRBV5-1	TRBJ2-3	CASSLGLSMSTDTQYF	TGCGCCAGCAGCTTGGGACTATCCATGAGCACAGATACGCAGTATTTT
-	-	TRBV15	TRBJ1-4	CATSRGQGDEKLFF	TGTGCCACCAGCAGAGGTCAAGGGGATGAAAAACTGTTTTTT
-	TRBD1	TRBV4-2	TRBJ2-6	CASSPDRGSGANVLTF	TGTGCCAGCAGCCCCGACAGGGGCTCTGGGGCCAACGTCCTGACTTTC
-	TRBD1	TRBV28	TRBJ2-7	CASGGPGQGINEQYF	TGTGCCAGCGGCGGTCCGGGACAGGGGATCAACGAGCAGTACTTC
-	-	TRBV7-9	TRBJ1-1	CASSHGRGGNTEAFF	TGTGCCAGCAGCCATGGCCGCGGTGGGAACACTGAAGCTTTCTTT
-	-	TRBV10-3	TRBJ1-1	CAIRAKEMNTEAFF	TGTGCCATCAGAGCAAAAGAGATGAACACTGAAGCTTTCTTT
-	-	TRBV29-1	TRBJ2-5	CSVDESGSRVTQYF	TGCAGCGTTGATGAGTCAGGTTCTAGGGTAACCCAGTACTTC
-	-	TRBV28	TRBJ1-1	CASSFLVNTEAFF	TGTGCCAGCAGTTTTCTTGTGAACACTGAAGCTTTCTTT
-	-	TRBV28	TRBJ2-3	CASSAPPGYTQYF	TGTGCCAGCAGCGCACCTCCAGGGTACACGCAGTATTTT
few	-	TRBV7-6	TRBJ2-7	CASSPPLSYEQYF	TGTGCCAGCAGCCCACCCCTATCCTACGAGCAGTACTTC
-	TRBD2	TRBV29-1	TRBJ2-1	CSVRLAGGNEQFF	TGCAGCGTACGACTAGCGGGAGGCAATGAGCAGTTCTTC
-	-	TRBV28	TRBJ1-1	CATREGVAEAFF	TGTGCCACACGGGAGGGGGTCGCTGAAGCTTTCTTT
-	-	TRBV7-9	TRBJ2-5	CASSTLQETQYF	TGTGCCAGCAGTACACTCCAAGAGACCCAGTACTTC
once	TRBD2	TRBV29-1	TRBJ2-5	CSVRTSGSFQETQYF	TGCAGCGTCAGGACTAGCGGGAGTTTCCAAGAGACCCAGTACTTC
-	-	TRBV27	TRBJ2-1	CASSLSGPGRKFF	TGTGCCAGCAGTTTATCGGGGCCCGGCAGGAAATTCTTC
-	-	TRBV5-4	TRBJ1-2	CASSLAQGFAYGYTF	TGTGCCAGCAGCTTGGCCCAGGGGTTCGCCTATGGCTACACCTTC
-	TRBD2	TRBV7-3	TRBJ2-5	CASSPSGSPETQYF	TGTGCCAGCAGCCCTAGCGGGAGTCCAGAGACCCAGTACTTC
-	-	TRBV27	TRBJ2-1	CASRLYQRNEQFF	TGTGCCAGCCGACTATATCAACGCAATGAGCAGTTCTTC
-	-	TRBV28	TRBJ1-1	CASRETEAFF	TGTGCCAGCCGGGAAACTGAAGCTTTCTTT